The next 28 T cell receptor beta chains were all read from a single sample in a study of OX40 agonist ivuxolimab in advanced cancers. Here immunoSEQ multiplex PCR was the method, and the copy in TCRdb shows in-frame clones only, minus some. The sample lists about 32,000 clones; just over 90% were seen once. Sequencing used CD4+ or CD8+ T cells sorted from blood, obtained in a trial of the OX40 agonist ivuxolimab. Receptor source: an adult with an advanced solid tumor such as melanoma, head and neck, liver or kidney cancer.

The V call is TRBV11-1, the J call TRBJ2-3; the match to TRBD2 covers 8 bases. The trim removed 3 bases at V and 8 bases at J, leaving 7 bases unmatched. The CDR3 covers 14 residues. CDR1 and CDR2 (germline): SGHAT, FQDESV (reference sequence). CDR3 in amino acids: CASSFQRETGTQYF. The DNA of the CDR3 is TGTGCCAGCAGCTTCCAGCGGGAGACGGGTACGCAGTATTTT. The whole variable domain, filled in from reference TRBV11-1 and TRBJ2-3, reads EAEVAQSPRYKITEKSQAVAFWCDPISGHATLYWYRQILGQGPELLVQFQDESVVDDSQLPKDRFSAERLKGVDSTLKIQPAELGDSAMYLCASSFQRETGTQYFGPGTRLTVL.

The rearrangement links TRBV7-9 to TRBJ1-5, with a weak D call TRBD1 (5 bases). Germline CDR1 reads SEHNR; CDR2 reads FQNEAQ (reference sequence). The CDR3 length is 16 residues. Trimming shortened V by 5 bases and J by 3 bases, and 17 bases separated the two germline ends. The DNA of the CDR3 is TGTGCCAGCAGCCCGCTCCGGGACGGCCACAATCAGCCCCAGCATTTT. This encodes CASSPLRDGHNQPQHF. Variable domain in full (rest from reference TRBV7-9 and TRBJ1-5): DTGVSQNPRHKITKRGQNVTFRCDPISEHNRLYWYRQTLGQGPEFLTYFQNEAQLEKSRLLSDRFSAERPKGSFSTLEIQRTEQGDSAMYLCASSPLRDGHNQPQHFGDGTRLSIL.

This sequence joins TRBV27 and TRBJ2-2; D is ambiguous. Looked up from germline, CDR1 is MNHEY and CDR2 is SMNVEV (reference sequence). Trimming took 5 bases from V and 7 from J, leaving 8 bases between them. The CDR3 consists of 12 residues. The CDR3 spells CASSQRVGELFF. In nucleotides, the CDR3 is TGTGCCAGCAGTCAGAGAGTCGGGGAGCTGTTTTTT.

This clone was detected a few times. The V call is TRBV6-5, the J call TRBJ1-1, with a possible D match to TRBD1 (5 bases). V was cut by 2 bases and J by 0 bases, with 13 bases left in between. The CDR3 runs 16 residues. The germline gives CDR1 MNHEY, CDR2 SVGAGI. The CDR3 nucleotides read TGTGCCAGCAGTTACCGGGGGGGGAGAATGAACACTGAAGCTTTCTTT. Its translation is CASSYRGGRMNTEAFF.

This chain connects TRBV7-3 to TRBJ2-3, with 8 bases that match TRBD1. V dropped 5 bases and J dropped 3; count of bases not matched to a gene: 7. CDR1 and CDR2 (germline): SGHTA, FQGTGA. The CDR3 spans 15 residues. Here the CDR3 DNA reads TGTGCCAGCAGCCAAGGTCAGGGGGCTACAGATACGCAGTATTTT. This encodes CASSQGQGATDTQYF.

This clone was found a few times. The CDR3, as DNA: TGTGCCAGCAGCCAAGATCGAATAGCGGGAGGCACCGGGGAGCTGTTTTTT. This codes for CASSQDRIAGGTGELFF. The chain links TRBV14 to TRBJ2-2; 10 bases match TRBD2. The CDR3 loop spans 17 amino acids. V lost 0 bases and J lost 4; bases outside the gene matches: 5. Germline CDR1 SGHDN, CDR2 FVKESK.

As to this clone: Sequence at one end of the junction differs from germline and may be a read error. The same CDR3 is also encoded by other DNA sequences in this sample. The rearrangement uses TRBV9 and TRBJ1-2; D unresolved. Per germline, CDR1 SGDLS and CDR2 YYNGEE. CDR3 length: 13 amino acids. The DNA for the CDR3 is TGTGCCAGTAGCGTAGACGGGGACTATGGCTACACCTTC. This sequence encodes CASSVDGDYGYTF.

J is TRBJ2-6 and V is TRBV28, with D maybe TRBD2 (6 bases). This CDR3 is built from 14 residues. Trimming pared 1 base from V and 16 bases from J, leaving 17 bases between. CDR1 is MDHEN, CDR2 SYDVKM, per germline. CDR3 coding DNA: TGTGCCAGCAGTTTATTTATGGCGGGGAGTGGGCTGACTTTC. Amino acid sequence: CASSLFMAGSGLTF. Drawing the rest from reference TRBV28 and TRBJ2-6, the complete variable domain is DVKVTQSSRYLVKRTGEKVFLECVQDMDHENMFWYRQDPGLGLRLIYFSYDVKMKEKGDIPEGYSVSREKKERFSLILESASTNQTSMYLCASSLFMAGSGLTFGAGSRLTVL.

This rearrangement joins TRBV5-1 to TRBJ1-2, with D possibly being TRBD1 (5 bases). Germline-derived CDR1 and CDR2 are SGHRS and YFSETQ. Trimming took off 4 bases at V and 0 bases at J, with 13 bases between the two ends. The CDR3 is 15 residues long. This CDR3 reads CASSPAAGPNYGYTF. The CDR3, as DNA: TGCGCCAGCAGCCCCGCCGCGGGGCCTAACTATGGCTACACCTTC.

The chain couples TRBV28 to TRBJ2-7; 16 bases are shared with TRBD2. After removal of 9 bases from V and 5 bases from J, the junction contained 10 bases not matched to a gene. The CDR3 consists of 16 residues. In germline, CDR1 is MDHEN, CDR2 SYDVKM. The CDR3 DNA follows: TGTGCCAGTAGGCGGCCGGGACTAGCGGGAGGGGACGAGCAGTACTTC. This translates into CASRRPGLAGGDEQYF.

The rearrangement links TRBV21-1 to TRBJ1-2; the D call TRBD1 from the table was never checked on the DNA. TRBV21-1 is a pseudogene locus. The CDR3 spans 19 residues. DNA for the CDR3: TGTGCCAGCAGCAAAGACGGGGAAACGAGGGGGCTCCCGAACTATGGCTACACCTTC. Translating gives CASSKDGETRGLPNYGYTF.

J is TRBJ1-1 and V is TRBV9; TRBD1 matches at 8 bases. Trimming at V came to 4 bases and at J to 4 bases, leaving 9 bases not matched to a gene. The CDR3 runs 15 residues. CDR1 is SGDLS and CDR2 is YYNGEE in the germline V gene. The CDR3 bases are TGTGCCAGCAGCCCTCAGGGGGCTGGTGGCACTGAAGCTTTCTTT. This gives the protein CASSPQGAGGTEAFF. Complete variable domain (other parts from reference TRBV9 and TRBJ1-1): DSGVTQTPKHLITATGQRVTLRCSPRSGDLSVYWYQQSLDQGLQFLIQYYNGEERAKGNILERFSAQQFPDLHSELNLSSLELGDSALYFCASSPQGAGGTEAFFGQGTRLTVV.

The chain recombines TRBV28 with TRBJ2-3; D possibly uses TRBD1 or TRBD2 (6 bases each). V lost 0 bases and J 3 bases, leaving 13 bases between the germline ends. Germline assignment: CDR1 MDHEN and CDR2 SYDVKM. The CDR3 is 16 residues long. The CDR3 loop is CASSLWGGGETDTQYF. Written as DNA, the CDR3 is TGTGCCAGCAGTTTATGGGGGGGCGGCGAAACAGATACGCAGTATTTT.

This sequence joins TRBV10-3 and TRBJ2-7; 8 positions match TRBD2. The CDR3 totals 17 residues. CDR1 ENHRY and CDR2 SYGVKD come from the germline V gene. V gave up 7 bases and J gave up 0 bases; unmatched junction bases: 14. The CDR3 protein is CAITNSIRGGDSYEQYF. The CDR3 DNA reads TGTGCCATCACTAACTCGATCCGGGGGGGAGACTCCTACGAGCAGTACTTC.

This sequence joins TRBV7-9 and TRBJ2-7, with D uncertain. The CDR3 totals 13 residues. Germline values: CDR1 SEHNR, CDR2 FQNEAQ (reference sequence). V lost 4 bases to trimming and J lost 3 bases, with 10 bases between them. DNA of the CDR3: TGTGCCAGCAGCTCCACCGGCGGCTACGAGCAGTACTTC. It translates to CASSSTGGYEQYF.

The chain joins TRBV25-1 to TRBJ2-2; D gene uncertain. The V and J ends lost 1 base and 6 bases respectively, with 9 bases between them. The germline CDR1 and CDR2 sequences are MGHDK and SYGVNS. This CDR3 has 14 residues. The CDR3 spells CASSEWGYPGELFF. In DNA form, the CDR3 reads TGTGCCAGCAGTGAATGGGGTTATCCCGGGGAGCTGTTTTTT.

The chain is built from TRBV4-3 and TRBJ2-7; 7 nucleotides line up with TRBD2. The germline V gene encodes CDR1 LGHNA and CDR2 YSLEER. CDR3 length: 18 residues. J lost 0 bases, V lost 0 bases, and 11 bases had no gene match. The CDR3 bases are TGCGCCAGCAGCCAAGAAGGAGGCGCGGGAGCTATCTCCTACGAGCAGTACTTC. Translated, it gives CASSQEGGAGAISYEQYF.

This rearrangement joins TRBV10-3 to TRBJ2-7; D unresolved. This CDR3 has 12 residues. The germline V and J ends were trimmed by 3 bases and 0 bases, with 3 bases remaining between them. CDR1 and CDR2 from the germline V gene are ENHRY and SYGVKD. DNA of the CDR3: TGTGCCATCAGTGATGGCTCCTACGAGCAGTACGTC. Its protein product is CAISDGSYEQYV.

The V call is TRBV29-1, the J call TRBJ2-5; D may be TRBD2 (7 bases). V was cut by 6 bases and J by 4 bases, with 12 bases left in between. The CDR3 spans 12 residues. Germline V gives CDR1 SQVTM, CDR2 ANQGSEA. CDR3 sequence reads: CSVYREGETQYF. The CDR3 DNA follows: TGCAGCGTCTACAGGGAGGGAGAGACCCAGTACTTC.

This clone was seen more than once but under ten times. The chain recombines TRBV6-1 with TRBJ2-5, with TRBD2 as a possible D gene (7 bases). Germline values: CDR1 MNHNS, CDR2 SASEGT. V was cut by 10 bases and J by 5 bases, with 23 bases left in between. This CDR3 region has 15 residues. The CDR3 sequence: CATTLRGEGHETQYF. The CDR3, as DNA: TGTGCCACCACCTTGAGGGGGGAGGGCCATGAGACCCAGTACTTC.

Details on this clone: A read error may produce the germline difference seen at one junction end. V and J are TRBV10-3 and TRBJ1-2, with D perhaps TRBD1 (6 bases). Germline lookup yields CDR1 ENHRY and CDR2 SYGVKD. The CDR3 has 14 amino acids. CDR3 nucleotides: TGTGCCCTCAGTGACCCGGGGGGCTTCTATGGCTACACCTTC. This encodes CALSDPGGFYGYTF.

The CDR3 nucleotides are TGTGCCAGCAGTTTACTCCCCCCCGGGACAGAACAGCCCCAGCATTTT. It is translated as CASSLLPPGTEQPQHF. The gene calls are TRBV27 and TRBJ1-5, with 7 bases identical to TRBD1. Germline V gene lookup returns CDR1 MNHEY and CDR2 SMNVEV (reference sequence). Trimming removed 2 bases from V and 7 bases from J; junction bases left unmatched: 11. The CDR3 has 16 residues.

The chain links TRBV6-5 to TRBJ1-1, with a tentative D call TRBD1 (6 bases). CDR3 length: 14 amino acids. V lost 1 base to trimming and J lost 3 bases, with 9 bases between them. In germline, CDR1 is MNHEY, CDR2 SVGAGI. CDR3 DNA sequence: TGTGCCAGCAGTTACTTGACAGGCCACACTGAAGCTTTCTTT. Its protein product is CASSYLTGHTEAFF.

The chain links TRBV5-4 to TRBJ1-1, with a possible D match to TRBD1 (5 bases). CDR1 SGHNT and CDR2 YYREEE come from the germline V gene (reference sequence). V was cut by 1 base and J by 0 bases, with 10 bases left in between. The CDR3 contains 15 residues. CDR3 residues: CASSLFRGMNTEAFF. The CDR3, as DNA: TGTGCCAGCAGCTTGTTTCGGGGGATGAACACTGAAGCTTTCTTT.

The V and J genes are TRBV15 and TRBJ1-2; TRBD1 agrees at 10 bases. The CDR3 runs to 16 residues. Germline V gene lookup returns CDR1 LNHNV and CDR2 YYDKDF (reference sequence). Trimming took 3 bases from V and 3 from J; bases not matched to a gene: 7. In DNA, the CDR3 is TGTGCCACCAGCAGGGCCGGGACAGGGGTGCACTATGGCTACACCTTC. It codes for CATSRAGTGVHYGYTF.

CDR3 nucleotides: TGTGCCAGTAGTCGGACTATTACAGATACGCAGTATTTT. This translates into CASSRTITDTQYF. The rearrangement uses TRBV19 and TRBJ2-3, with D perhaps matching TRBD2 (6 bases). The CDR3 covers 13 residues. Trimming shortened V by 5 bases and J by 3 bases, and 9 bases separated the two germline ends. Germline V gene data show CDR1 as LNHDA and CDR2 as SQIVND (reference sequence).

This clone was recorded only once. Here the CDR3 reads CASSGDYNEQFF. CDR3 sequence (DNA): TGTGCCAGCAGCGGGGACTACAATGAGCAGTTCTTC. This rearrangement joins TRBV11-2 to TRBJ2-1; no firm D call. The germline gives CDR1 SGHAT, CDR2 FQNNGV. The CDR3 loop spans 12 amino acids. Trimming stripped 5 bases from V and 3 bases from J, with 5 bases between.

The table lists this clone with a count of one. The J gene is TRBJ2-5, the V gene TRBV28, with TRBD1 identical over 10 bases. The CDR3 is made up of 17 amino acids. V lost 3 bases, J lost 7 bases, and 14 bases stayed unmatched. CDR1 and CDR2 from the germline V gene are MDHEN and SYDVKM. The CDR3 DNA reads TGTGCCAGCAGTTTTCCTGGACAGGGGGGATTACTAGGGACCCAGTACTTC. The encoded protein is CASSFPGQGGLLGTQYF.